The rows below give T cell receptor beta chains drawn from one sample of a study of T cell responses to AZD1222 COVID-19 vaccine. Clones were sequenced by immunoSEQ multiplex PCR, and TCRdb holds only the in-frame ones, with some missing. The table has approximately 220,000 clones, 93% seen once. The sequenced sample was peripheral blood, obtained on day 0 of MenACWY control vaccination. The receptors originated from an adult in good health. Each CDR3 is given with its conserved first and last residue. A D gene is named only where the DNA matches it firmly. Clone size is shown for a subset of rows, as once, few, many or a class of expanded clone.

TGTGCCCGGGGGCCGTTTGACAGGACTGGCGAGCAGTACTTC	CARGPFDRTGEQYF	once	14	-	TRBV21-1	TRBJ2-7
TGTGCCAGCAGCAACCTACCCGGGGGAATCTCTGGAAACACCATATATTTT	CASSNLPGGISGNTIYF	-	17	-	TRBV3-1/TRBV3-2	TRBJ1-3
TGTGCCAGCAGTGAAGGGGGCTCGTTTCCCTACGAGCAGTACTTC	CASSEGGSFPYEQYF	-	15	-	TRBV25-1	TRBJ2-7
TGCAGCGTTGCCAGCTCCTACGAGCAGTACTTC	CSVASSYEQYF	-	11	-	TRBV29-1	TRBJ2-7
TGTGCCAGCAGCACAGGACAGGTCGCGGAAAAACTGTTTTTT	CASSTGQVAEKLFF	-	14	TRBD1	TRBV7-2	TRBJ1-4
TGTGCCAGCAGCTACCAGACAGGGCCGAGCACCTTC	CASSYQTGPSTF	-	12	TRBD1	TRBV7-8	TRBJ1-2
TGTGCCAGCAGCTTTGAGGGGGGTGCGAACACTGAAGCTTTCTTT	CASSFEGGANTEAFF	-	15	-	TRBV5-4	TRBJ1-1
TGTGCCAGCAGCGCCAGCCGGGCCCTTAACACTGAAGCTTTCTTT	CASSASRALNTEAFF	-	15	-	TRBV13	TRBJ1-1
TGTGCCAGCAGTTTTAGCGGGGGGGCTGACATTCAGTACTTC	CASSFSGGADIQYF	-	14	TRBD2	TRBV27	TRBJ2-4
TGTGCCAGCAGCCAGAATCTGGGGGCCACCCTCCACTTT	CASSQNLGATLHF	-	13	-	TRBV7-7	TRBJ1-6
TGTGCCAGTAGTGTCAGACAGGGCGTAAACTCCTACGAGCAGTACTTC	CASSVRQGVNSYEQYF	-	16	TRBD1	TRBV19	TRBJ2-7
TGTGCCAGCAGCCAAGGCAAGGGGAGGGACACTGAAGCTTTCTTT	CASSQGKGRDTEAFF	-	15	-	TRBV3-1/TRBV3-2	TRBJ1-1
TGTGCCAGCAGCCCCACGCTCGGGGGGACGGGAAATTCACCCCTCCACTTT	CASSPTLGGTGNSPLHF	-	17	-	TRBV3-1/TRBV3-2	TRBJ1-6
TGTGCCAGCAGCCCATTAAGCGGGGGGGTTGGAGATACGCAGTATTTT	CASSPLSGGVGDTQYF	-	16	TRBD2	TRBV3-1/TRBV3-2	TRBJ2-3
TGCGCCAGCAGCGACAGTCCCTTATATGGCTACACCTTC	CASSDSPLYGYTF	-	13	-	TRBV5-1	TRBJ1-2
TGTGCCAGCAGTTTGACTAGCGGGGATACAGATACGCAGTATTTT	CASSLTSGDTDTQYF	-	15	TRBD2	TRBV6-2/TRBV6-3	TRBJ2-3
TGTGCCAGCAGCTTAGACTGGAACACCGGGGAGCTGTTTTTT	CASSLDWNTGELFF	-	14	-	TRBV7-2	TRBJ2-2
TGTGCCAGCAGTTTAAGGAGGGTCGGCAATCAGCCCCAGCATTTT	CASSLRRVGNQPQHF	-	15	-	TRBV28	TRBJ1-5
TGTGCCAGCTTAGACCCGGGACAGGGAACCTACAATGAGCAGTTCTTC	CASLDPGQGTYNEQFF	-	16	TRBD1	TRBV18	TRBJ2-1
TGTGCCTGGACGGCTGGTCTCCTCTTCTACAATGAGCAGTTCTTC	CAWTAGLLFYNEQFF	-	15	-	TRBV30	TRBJ2-1
TGCAGTGCTAGTCCGGGGGGATCCACAGATACGCAGTATTTT	CSASPGGSTDTQYF	-	14	TRBD2	TRBV20-1	TRBJ2-3
TGTGCCATCAGTGAGTACGGACAGCAGAACACTGAAGCTTTCTTT	CAISEYGQQNTEAFF	-	15	-	TRBV10-3	TRBJ1-1
TGTGCCAGCAGTCCGACAGGGAGGGGAGCCGGGGAGCTGTTTTTT	CASSPTGRGAGELFF	-	15	-	TRBV28	TRBJ2-2
TGTGCCAGTAGCCTCAGGGGGCAGGGGGCCGTTGTTAATCAGCCCCAGCATTTT	CASSLRGQGAVVNQPQHF	-	18	TRBD1	TRBV19	TRBJ1-5
TGCGCCAGCAGCTTGGTGTTACAGGGCGGCTATGGCTACACCTTC	CASSLVLQGGYGYTF	-	15	-	TRBV5-1	TRBJ1-2
TGTGCCAGCAGTCCGTGGGGACAGAGAACTGAAGCTTTCTTT	CASSPWGQRTEAFF	-	14	TRBD1	TRBV27	TRBJ1-1
TGTGCCAGCAGTTTACGTGGACTGGAAGCTAACTATGGCTACACCTTC	CASSLRGLEANYGYTF	-	16	-	TRBV28	TRBJ1-2
TGTGCCAGCAGCGACCTTAGTGGACCCTACGAGCAGTACTTC	CASSDLSGPYEQYF	-	14	-	TRBV2	TRBJ2-7
TGTGCCAGCAGCTTAGGCAGATTCAATCAGCCCCAGCATTTT	CASSLGRFNQPQHF	-	14	-	TRBV7-6	TRBJ1-5
TGTGCCAGCAGCTTAGGGCAGGGGCAGTACTTC	CASSLGQGQYF	-	11	-	TRBV5-6	TRBJ2-7
TGTGCCAGCAGCCGCGGAGTTGATGGCTACACCTTC	CASSRGVDGYTF	-	12	-	TRBV14	TRBJ1-2
TGTGCCAGCAGTAGTGCGGGACACAACACTGAAGCTTTCTTT	CASSSAGHNTEAFF	-	14	-	TRBV6-5	TRBJ1-1
TGTGCCAGCAGTGAAGGGGCAGCCTTTAACTATGGCTACACCTTC	CASSEGAAFNYGYTF	few	15	-	TRBV6-1	TRBJ1-2
TGTGCCATCGGGGGGACCCTCTTTCAGCCCCAGCATTTT	CAIGGTLFQPQHF	-	13	-	TRBV10-3	TRBJ1-5
TGTGCCACCGGGAGAAGGGACAGGGGTGTCGACGAGCAGTACTTC	CATGRRDRGVDEQYF	-	15	TRBD1	TRBV15	TRBJ2-7